This T cell receptor beta chain was documented in a study of pediatric ulcerative colitis. The CDR3 is 11 residues long. Germline CDR1 is KGHSH and CDR2 is LQKENI. V dropped 5 bases and J dropped 8 bases, with 9 bases sitting between them. The protocol was immunoSEQ multiplex PCR, while the TCRdb copy is restricted to in-frame clones and leaves out a portion. The table shows roughly 4,400 clones, with 85% to 95% occurring only once. About this clone itself: Its antigen is as yet unknown.

Notes on the study in general: Ulcerative colitis patients shared more blood-rectal clones than controls.

This rearrangement joins TRBV18 to TRBJ1-1, with unresolved D. The sample was blood. This receptor was taken from a boy aged 5-17 years who was a control in a study of pediatric ulcerative colitis. CDR3 loop: CASSSKGEAFF. CDR3 bases: TGTGCCAGCTCATCCAAGGGAGAAGCTTTCTTT.